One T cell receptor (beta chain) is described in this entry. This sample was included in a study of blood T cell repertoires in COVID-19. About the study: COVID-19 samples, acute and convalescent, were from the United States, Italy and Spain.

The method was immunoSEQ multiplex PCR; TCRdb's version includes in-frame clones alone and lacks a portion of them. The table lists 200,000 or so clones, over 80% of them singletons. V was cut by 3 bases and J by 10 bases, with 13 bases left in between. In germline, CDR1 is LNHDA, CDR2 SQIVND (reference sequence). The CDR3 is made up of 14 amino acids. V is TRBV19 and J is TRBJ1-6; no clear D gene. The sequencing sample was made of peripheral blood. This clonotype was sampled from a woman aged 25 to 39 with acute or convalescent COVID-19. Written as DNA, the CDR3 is TGTGCCAGTAGTATCGCGGGAGTAGAGTCACCCCTCCACTTT. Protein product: CASSIAGVESPLHF. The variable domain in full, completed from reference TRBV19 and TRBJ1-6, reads DGGITQSPKYLFRKEGQNVTLSCEQNLNHDAMYWYRQDPGQGLRLIYYSQIVNDFQKGDIAEGYSVSREKKESFPLTVTSAQKNPTAFYLCASSIAGVESPLHFGNGTRLTVT.